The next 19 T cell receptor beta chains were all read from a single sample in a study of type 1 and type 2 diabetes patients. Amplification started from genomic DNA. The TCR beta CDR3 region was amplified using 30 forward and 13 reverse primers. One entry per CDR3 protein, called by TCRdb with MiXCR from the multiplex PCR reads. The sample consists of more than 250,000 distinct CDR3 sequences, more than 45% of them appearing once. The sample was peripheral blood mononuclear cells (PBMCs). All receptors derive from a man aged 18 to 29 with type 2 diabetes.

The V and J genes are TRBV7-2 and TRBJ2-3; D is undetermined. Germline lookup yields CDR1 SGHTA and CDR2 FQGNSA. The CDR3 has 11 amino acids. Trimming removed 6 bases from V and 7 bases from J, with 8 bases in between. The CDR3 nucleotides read TGTGCCAGCAGTCCCAGTAATACGCAGTATTTT. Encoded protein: CASSPSNTQYF.

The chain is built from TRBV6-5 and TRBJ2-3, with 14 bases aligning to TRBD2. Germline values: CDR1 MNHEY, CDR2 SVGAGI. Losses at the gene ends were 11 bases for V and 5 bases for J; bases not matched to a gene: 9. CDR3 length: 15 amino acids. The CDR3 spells CAARLAGGPGDTQYF. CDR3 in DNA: TGTGCCGCCAGACTAGCGGGGGGGCCCGGAGATACGCAGTATTTT.

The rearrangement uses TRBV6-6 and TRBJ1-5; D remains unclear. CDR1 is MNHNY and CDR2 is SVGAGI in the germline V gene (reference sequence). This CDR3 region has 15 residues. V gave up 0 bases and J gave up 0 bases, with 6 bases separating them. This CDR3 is CASSYSKVSNQPQHF. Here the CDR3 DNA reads TGTGCCAGCAGTTACTCGAAAGTTAGCAATCAGCCCCAGCATTTT.

In DNA form, the CDR3 reads TGTGCCAGCAGTGAATGGGGCGGGGGGGCATTGGATGAGCAGTTCTTC. It encodes CASSEWGGGALDEQFF. The rearrangement links TRBV2 to TRBJ2-1; 9 bases are a match to TRBD2. The V segment lost 2 bases and the J segment 8 bases; nucleotides outside the gene matches: 10. Germline CDR1 is SNHLY and CDR2 is FYNNEI. There are 16 residues in the CDR3. The variable domain in full, with the rest retrieved from reference TRBV2 and TRBJ2-1, is EPEVTQTPSHQVTQMGQEVILRCVPISNHLYFYWYRQILGQKVEFLVSFYNNEISEKSEIFDDQFSVERPDGSNFTLKIRSTKLEDSAMYFCASSEWGGGALDEQFFGPGTRLTVL.

The CDR3 sequence is CASSYSLGQSDGYTF. For the CDR3, the DNA is TGTGCCAGCAGTTACTCTCTAGGGCAGTCTGATGGCTACACCTTC. This chain uses TRBV6-5 with TRBJ1-2; D not certain. Between the trimmed V and J ends, which lost 0 bases and 6 bases, there was a span of 14 bases. The germline V gene encodes CDR1 MNHEY and CDR2 SVGAGI. The CDR3 length is 15 residues.

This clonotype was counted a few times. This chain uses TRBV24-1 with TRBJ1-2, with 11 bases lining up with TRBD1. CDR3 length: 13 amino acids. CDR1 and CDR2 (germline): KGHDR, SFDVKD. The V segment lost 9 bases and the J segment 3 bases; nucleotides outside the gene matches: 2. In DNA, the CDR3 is TGTGCCACCCGGGACAGGGGGGACTATGGCTACACCTTC. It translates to CATRDRGDYGYTF.

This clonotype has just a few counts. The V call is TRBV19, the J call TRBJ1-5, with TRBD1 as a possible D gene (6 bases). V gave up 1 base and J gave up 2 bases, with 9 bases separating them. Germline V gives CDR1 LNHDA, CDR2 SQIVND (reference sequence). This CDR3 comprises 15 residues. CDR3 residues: CASSIGGGGNQPQHF. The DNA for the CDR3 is TGTGCCAGTAGTATAGGAGGGGGGGGCAATCAGCCCCAGCATTTT.

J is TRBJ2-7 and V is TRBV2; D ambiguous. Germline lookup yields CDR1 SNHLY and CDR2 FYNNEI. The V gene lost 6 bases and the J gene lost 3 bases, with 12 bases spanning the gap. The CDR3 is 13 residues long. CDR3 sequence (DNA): TGTGCCAGCAGCTTACTTGACTTCTACGAGCAGTACTTC. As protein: CASSLLDFYEQYF.

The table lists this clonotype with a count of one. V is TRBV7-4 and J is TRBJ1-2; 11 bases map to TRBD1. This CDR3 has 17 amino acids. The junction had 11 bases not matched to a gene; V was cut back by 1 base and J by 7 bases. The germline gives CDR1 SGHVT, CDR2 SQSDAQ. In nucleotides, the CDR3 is TGTGCCAGCAGCTTAGTTGCCAGGACAGGGGGCGCGGGTGGCTACACCTTC. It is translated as CASSLVARTGGAGGYTF. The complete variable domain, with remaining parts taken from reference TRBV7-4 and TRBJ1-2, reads GAGVSQSPRYKVAKRGRDVALRCDSISGHVTLYWYRQTLGQGSEVLTYSQSDAQRDKSGRPSGRFSAERPERSVSTLKIQRTEQGDSAVYLCASSLVARTGGAGGYTFGSGTRLTVV.

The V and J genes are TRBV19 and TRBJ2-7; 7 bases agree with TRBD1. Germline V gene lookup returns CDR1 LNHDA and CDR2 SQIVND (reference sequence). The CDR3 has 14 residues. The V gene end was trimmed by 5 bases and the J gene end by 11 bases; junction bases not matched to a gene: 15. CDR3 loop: CASSGTGTDPRKYF. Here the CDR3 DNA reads TGTGCCAGTAGTGGGACCGGGACAGACCCTAGAAAGTACTTC.

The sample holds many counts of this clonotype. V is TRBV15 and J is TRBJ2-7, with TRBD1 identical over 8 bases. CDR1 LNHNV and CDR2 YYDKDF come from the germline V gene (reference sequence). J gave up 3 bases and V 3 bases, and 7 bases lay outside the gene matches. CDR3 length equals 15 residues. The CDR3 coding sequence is TGTGCCACCAGCAGGACACCGGGACAGGACTACGAGCAGTACTTC. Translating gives CATSRTPGQDYEQYF.

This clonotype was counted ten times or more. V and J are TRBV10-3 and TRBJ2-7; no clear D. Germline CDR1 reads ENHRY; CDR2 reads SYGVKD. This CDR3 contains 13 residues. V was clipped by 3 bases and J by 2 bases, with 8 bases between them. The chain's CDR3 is CAISEIETYEQYF. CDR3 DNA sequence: TGTGCCATCAGTGAAATAGAAACCTACGAGCAGTACTTC.

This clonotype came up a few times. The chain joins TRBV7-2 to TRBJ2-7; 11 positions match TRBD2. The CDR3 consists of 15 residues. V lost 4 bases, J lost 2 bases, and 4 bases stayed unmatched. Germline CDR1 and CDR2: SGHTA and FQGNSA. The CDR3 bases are TGTGCCAGCAGCTGGGGGACTAGCGGAACCTACGAGCAGTACTTC. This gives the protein CASSWGTSGTYEQYF.

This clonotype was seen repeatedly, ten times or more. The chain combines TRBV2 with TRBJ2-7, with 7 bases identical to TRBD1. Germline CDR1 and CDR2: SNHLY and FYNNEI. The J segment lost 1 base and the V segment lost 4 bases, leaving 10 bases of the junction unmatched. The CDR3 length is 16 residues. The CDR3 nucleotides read TGTGCCAGCAGTGCTTCAACAGGGGTACATTCCTACGAGCAGTACTTC. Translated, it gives CASSASTGVHSYEQYF.

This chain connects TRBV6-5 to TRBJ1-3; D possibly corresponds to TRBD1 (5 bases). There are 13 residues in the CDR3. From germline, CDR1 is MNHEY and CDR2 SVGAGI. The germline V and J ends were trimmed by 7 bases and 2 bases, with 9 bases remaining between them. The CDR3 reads CASTTATGNTIYF. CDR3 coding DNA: TGTGCCAGCACGACAGCTACTGGAAACACCATATATTTT.

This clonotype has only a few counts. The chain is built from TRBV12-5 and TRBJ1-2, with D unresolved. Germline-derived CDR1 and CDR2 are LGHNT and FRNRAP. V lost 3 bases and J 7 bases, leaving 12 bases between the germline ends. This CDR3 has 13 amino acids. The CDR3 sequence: CASGLRSYGGYTF. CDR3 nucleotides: TGTGCTAGTGGTTTAAGGTCTTATGGTGGCTACACCTTC.

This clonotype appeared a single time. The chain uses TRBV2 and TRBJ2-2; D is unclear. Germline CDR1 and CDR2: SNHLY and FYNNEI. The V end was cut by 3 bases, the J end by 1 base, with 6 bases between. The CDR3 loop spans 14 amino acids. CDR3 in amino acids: CASSDVGNTGELFF. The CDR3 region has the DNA TGTGCCAGCAGTGACGTCGGGAACACCGGGGAGCTGTTTTTT.

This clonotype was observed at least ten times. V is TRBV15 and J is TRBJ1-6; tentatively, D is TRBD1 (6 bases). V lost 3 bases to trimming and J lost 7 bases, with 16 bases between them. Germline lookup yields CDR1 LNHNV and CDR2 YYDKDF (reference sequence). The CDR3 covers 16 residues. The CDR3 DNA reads TGTGCCACCAGCAGTAAAAGACAGGACCCCAATTCACCCCTCCACTTT. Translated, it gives CATSSKRQDPNSPLHF.

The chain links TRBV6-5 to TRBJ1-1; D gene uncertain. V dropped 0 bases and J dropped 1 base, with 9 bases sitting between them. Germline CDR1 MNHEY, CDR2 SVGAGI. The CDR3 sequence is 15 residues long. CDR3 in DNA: TGTGCCAGCAGTTACTCGATTTTGCAGAACACTGAAGCTTTCTTT. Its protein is CASSYSILQNTEAFF.